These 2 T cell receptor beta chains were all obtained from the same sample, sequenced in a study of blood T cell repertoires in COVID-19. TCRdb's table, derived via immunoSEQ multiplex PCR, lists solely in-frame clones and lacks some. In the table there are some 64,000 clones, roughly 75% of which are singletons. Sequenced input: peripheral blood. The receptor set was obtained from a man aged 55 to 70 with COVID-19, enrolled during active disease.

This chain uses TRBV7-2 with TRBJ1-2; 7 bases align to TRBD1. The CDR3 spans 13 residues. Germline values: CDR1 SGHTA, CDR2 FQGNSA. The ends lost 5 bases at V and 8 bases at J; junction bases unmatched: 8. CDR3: CASSPDRAGGYTF. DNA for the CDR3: TGTGCCAGCAGCCCCGACAGGGCCGGGGGCTACACCTTC.

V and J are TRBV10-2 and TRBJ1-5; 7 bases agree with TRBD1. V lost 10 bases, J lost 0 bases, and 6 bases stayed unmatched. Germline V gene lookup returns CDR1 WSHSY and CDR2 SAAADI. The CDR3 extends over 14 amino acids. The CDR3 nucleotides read TGCGCCACCTCAGGGACAGCTAGCAATCAGCCCCAGCATTTT. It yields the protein CATSGTASNQPQHF.